This T cell receptor (beta chain) was documented in a study of sequential checkpoint blockade in melanoma. The sample's treatment: randomized to nivolumab then ipilimumab (arm A) or the reverse (arm B). TCRdb's copy holds only in-frame clones and misses some; the assay was immunoSEQ multiplex PCR. The sample contains 20,000 to 25,000 clones, around 82% of which appear only once. This clone was picked up one time. One junction end disagrees with the germline gene, perhaps due to a read error. Other nucleotide sequences in the sample specify the same CDR3. This CDR3 spans 14 amino acids. Germline CDR1 reads MNHEY; CDR2 reads SVGAGI.

The sequenced sample was CD8+ T cells sorted from blood (inferred from file names), obtained from a patient given nivolumab and ipilimumab in sequence. The rearrangement uses TRBV6-5 and TRBJ2-7; possible D gene TRBD1, 6 bases. The receptor was isolated from a human donor with melanoma. The CDR3 coding sequence is TGCGCCAGCAGTTCCTTAACAGGGTCCTACGAGCAGTACTTC. It is translated as CASSSLTGSYEQYF.